This T cell receptor beta chain was sequenced in a study of Graves' ophthalmopathy and Graves' hyperthyroidism. The CDR3 length is 15 residues. Germline V gene sequence: CDR1 LNHDA, CDR2 SQIVND (reference sequence). V gave up 2 bases and J gave up 8 bases, with 16 bases separating them. General study findings and limits: Ophthalmopathy progression prediction by the model yielded a sensitivity of about 70% and a specificity of approximately 77%.

Amplifying from RNA transcripts, the study obtained TCR beta CDR3 regions. Amplification began with first-round RT-PCR using HTBI primers, then second-round multiplex PCR was performed. TCRdb re-derived calls from the multiplex PCR reads in MiXCR, one entry per CDR3 protein. This sample yields over a million distinct CDR3 sequences, of which less than 45% are seen a single time; 11% belongs to the top ten. Other autoimmune disease, uncontrolled infection, pregnancy and lactation led to exclusion. Notes on this clonotype: Its specificity is unknown.

Sequences were obtained from peripheral blood or thyroid tissue (not recorded which). V usage is TRBV19 and J usage is TRBJ2-1; D is possibly TRBD2 (6 bases). This receptor was identified in an adult man with Graves' hyperthyroidism. DNA for the CDR3: TGTGCCAGTAGTATATCAGCCCGACGGAGGGATGAGCAGTTCTTC. It codes for CASSISARRRDEQFF.